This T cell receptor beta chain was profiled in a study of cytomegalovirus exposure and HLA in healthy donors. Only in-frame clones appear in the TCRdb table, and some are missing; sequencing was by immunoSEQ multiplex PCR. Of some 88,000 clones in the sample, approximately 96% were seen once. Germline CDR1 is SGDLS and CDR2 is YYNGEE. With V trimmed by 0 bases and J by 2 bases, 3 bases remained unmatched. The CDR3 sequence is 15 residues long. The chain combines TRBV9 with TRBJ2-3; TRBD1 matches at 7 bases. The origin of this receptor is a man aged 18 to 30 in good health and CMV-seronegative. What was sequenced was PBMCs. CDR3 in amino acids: CASSVEGGNTDTQYF. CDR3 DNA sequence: TGTGCCAGCAGCGTAGAAGGGGGCAACACAGATACGCAGTATTTT.